The T cell receptor beta chain described here comes from a study of cytomegalovirus exposure and HLA in healthy donors (dated by TCRdb to the late 2010s). Concerning the study at large: An earlier analysis of 587 of the donors reported roughly 300 Gb of sequence data and some 120 million unique TCR beta sequences from roughly 200 million T cells. An early release covering approximately 600 HLA-typed donors comprised approximately 290 gigabases of sequencing data and around 80 million unique TCR sequences. The genetic ancestry cluster associated with self-reported Caucasian donors included around 76% of the 398 genotyped donors. The aim of the study was to test whether cataloging public T cell receptors could identify signatures of past pathogen exposure. Using immunosequencing, the study profiled T cell repertoires from about 650 subjects and related those repertoires to cytomegalovirus serostatus. A separate validation cohort of roughly 130 different subjects was used in addition to the approximately 700-subject first cohort. High-throughput TCR immunosequencing, statistical association of individual TCRs with disease status, and machine learning were combined to predict cytomegalovirus infection status. A later analysis re-examined previously published TCR beta repertoires from over 500 donors and added high-resolution HLA genotyping to investigate patterns of TCR occurrence. Rather than drawing on any new phenotypic data, the later analysis identified candidate immune exposures from TCR beta sequences and the way those sequences occurred across donors. To decide whether each TCR beta V gene segment behaved as functional or pseudogenic, an earlier analysis of some 580 of the donors relied on high-throughput TCR beta sequencing. Donor age, sex, ethnicity and CMV serostatus were compiled together with the repertoire data. In a later genetic analysis, genome-wide SNP genotypes for about three fifths of the roughly 670 donors were used, and that subset was treated as a discovery cohort. All discovery cohort repertoires had been generated using a single sequencing platform. HLA typing covered class I and class II loci at four-digit resolution. Typing coverage differed by locus: A, B, C, DRB1 and DQB1 were typed in about 620-630 donors, DQA1 in around 500, DPA1 in roughly 590, and DPB1 in 450 to 490. About five DR-DQ haplotypes were treated as single units for association and clustering because of strong linkage in the cohort. Among several hundred genotyped donors of the cohort, an average of about 240,000 unique TCR beta nucleotide sequences was sequenced per donor, of which roughly 17% were non-productive. Broad study findings and their caveats: Correlated functional status among segregating V segments might reflect linkage disequilibrium, but an unknown experimental factor could not be ruled out. A cluster of highly shared sequence variants was judged likely to be a technical artifact of the sequencing pipeline. Roughly uniform sequencing depth across donors was assumed in presence/absence analyses, although this assumption may not hold. Because some donors lacked HLA typing at each locus, the association tests relied only on the typed subset. A few of the identified cytomegalovirus-associated TCR beta chains were confirmed in vitro to be specific for cytomegalovirus antigens. Broadly in line with IMGT annotations, most TCR beta V segments showed up in productive rearrangements about 87% or about 30% of the time in an earlier analysis of approximately 640 of the donors. According to a later analysis, most CMV-associated TCR beta chains appeared to be HLA-restricted, and the HLA associations seemed to be driven largely by CMV exposure. According to a later analysis, parvovirus B19, influenza, CMV and Epstein-Barr virus appeared linked to several top co-occurrence clusters. Only TCR beta chains were sequenced in this cohort, and the absence of alpha or paired-chain data limited detectable features. A later analysis associated some 17,000 TCR beta sequences with specific HLA alleles at a false discovery rate of 0.05. Assigning TCR associations to individual alleles was difficult when HLA alleles, especially DR and DQ, strongly co-occurred. While some public TCRs were present in many individuals, most TCR sequences turned up only very rarely across donors. Compared with equally common non-associated chains, HLA-associated TCR beta chains in a later analysis were more clonally expanded and had lower generation probabilities. According to a later genetic analysis, donors in an Asian-associated ancestry cluster had fewer N-insertions in productive TCRs than the roughly 700-donor mean. In a later analysis, TCR association rates were found to vary across HLA loci, with the most associated TCRs seen for DRB1 alleles and the fewest for HLA-C alleles. The authors suggested that the approach could potentially be extended to other disease states and immunological phenotypes. About 15 rarely observed V segments, including chromosome 9 orphons, were excluded from the earlier analysis of a few hundred of the donors because counts were too low. Some IMGT-functional V segments, including TRBV6-2 and TRBV6-3, could not be distinguished by the 87-base-pair reads and were therefore excluded. A later genetic analysis associated a missense DCLRE1C variant with V-gene and J-gene trimming of TCR beta chains, and an independent cohort replicated the association. In both the original and validation cohorts, the classifier was reported to diagnose cytomegalovirus status with high specificity and sensitivity. Immune exposure information for the cohort was limited to CMV serostatus. A further reported finding was that TCR beta sequences accurately predicted the HLA-A and HLA-B alleles for most subjects in the first cohort. The study listed 150 to 200 TCR beta chains as associated with cytomegalovirus.

This clone came up a few times. Its antigen is unknown. Qualities for individual bases were not recorded, and no much larger clone is one base off. Libraries came from the immunoSEQ multiplex PCR assay. The multiplex PCR relied on a mix of 60 forward primers for TCR Vbeta segments and 13 reverse primers for TCR Jbeta segments. The CDR3 region of rearranged TCR beta genes was amplified from genomic DNA with a multiplex PCR assay. The amplified TCR beta libraries were sequenced on the Illumina HiSeq System as 87-base-pair reads. Turning to the authors' computational methods: A later analysis tallied some 79 million unique TCR beta chains across the 610 or so repertoires, and roughly 11 million of those chains were shared by two or more donors. To remove PCR and sequencing errors, raw reads were error-corrected and collapsed into unique sequences using a nearest-neighbor algorithm that merged closely related sequences. To assign V, D and J gene segments, CDR3 sequences were aligned to IMGT reference sequences. For a sequence to be retained, at least a six-nucleotide match to both a V gene segment and a J gene segment was required. A rearrangement counted as productive if the CDR3 had no stop codons and remained in frame with V and J, and every other rearrangement counted as non-productive. CDR3 was defined by IMGT convention, running from the second conserved V-encoded cysteine to the conserved J-encoded phenylalanine. Sequences without an unambiguous match to a single V gene segment were excluded from the earlier analysis of approximately 600 of the donors. An earlier analysis of roughly 590 of the donors called V segments functional above 56.7% productive rearrangements and segregating when the between-donor standard deviation exceeded 5%. A statistical classification framework was built for diagnosing cytomegalovirus status from the catalog of TCR beta chain sequences. A later analysis assigned V and J genes by comparing TCR nucleotide sequences with IMGT/GENE-DB human TR gene sequences. Using the TCRdist pipeline, a later analysis assigned CDR3 sequences along with most-parsimonious VDJ recombination scenarios. In a later analysis, each TCR beta chain was defined by its CDR3 amino acid sequence together with its V-gene family, and reads without a unique V-gene family were excluded. To address suspected cross-contamination and a sequencing artifact, a later analysis removed 592 highly shared, low-generation-probability nucleotide sequences. A later analysis calculated a clonal expansion index for each public chain from normalized within-repertoire ranks of inferred template counts. A later analysis computed generation probabilities with a VDJ recombination model fitted to out-of-frame rearrangements, and checked the results against IGoR. In a later analysis, hypergeometric tests were used to score TCR-TCR, TCR-HLA and TCR-CMV co-occurrence, with a repertoire-size bias correction applied to TCR pairs. To estimate false discovery rates, a later analysis permuted the HLA or CMV assignments 20 times. A later analysis grouped co-occurring TCRs with DBSCAN, adding TCRdist sequence similarity when clustering within HLA-allele-positive subsets. Repertoires with fewer than 30,000 or more than 120,000 public chains, plus five repertoires with anomalous nucleotide sharing, were excluded from co-occurrence clustering. The clones in this table, taken by TCRdb from immuneACCESS, are in-frame only. Not every clone is retained; where verified, under half of the shortfall comes from an unresolved V gene, and the cause of the rest is unknown. V and J calls and clone size come straight from that table; D and trimming were deduced from the DNA. This sample holds around 100,000 clones; around 77% were observed only once. The ten largest clones add up to roughly 5.9% of the sample.

The cohort was made up of 500 to 800 healthy bone marrow donors. All cohort members were sampled while nominally healthy, although unrecorded immune exposures were likely present. The donor was CMV seropositive and was included in the group of about 290 seropositive cohort members. A peripheral blood sample was provided by each donor, and peripheral blood mononuclear cells were used for TCR beta sequencing. Genomic DNA extraction from the blood cell samples was performed with the Qiagen DNeasy Blood Extraction Kit. The germline V gene gives CDR1 as SGHAT and CDR2 as FQNNGV. The CDR3 runs 15 residues from the cysteine to the phenylalanine. Just CDR3 DNA is preserved here, 45 bases in frame from base 1.

The rearranged chain carries TRBV11-2 and TRBJ2-5; a weak D assignment points to TRBD2 (5 bases agree). The end of the DNA is better explained by TRBJ2-7, so the J call may be wrong. The sequence was collected from a woman aged 25-40 years in good health and CMV-seropositive. The sequencing input was PBMCs. The CDR3 region: CASSYGGNGNNEQYF. The DNA is as follows: TGTGCCAGCAGCTACGGTGGCAACGGGAACAACGAGCAGTACTTC.